Presented here are 12 T cell receptor beta chains from one specimen sequenced in a study of T cell repertoires in cytomegalovirus infection. One entry per CDR3 protein results from TCRdb running MiXCR on the reads. The table has 97,000 or so distinct CDR3 sequences, approximately 15% seen once. Sequenced material: PBMCs. The receptor set was obtained from a human donor in good health (CMV status not recorded). Some clones in this sample may be carry-over from other donors' samples.

This rearrangement joins TRBV28 to TRBJ2-7, with a possible D match to TRBD2 (5 bases). Germline CDR1 MDHEN, CDR2 SYDVKM. The V end lost 4 bases, the J end lost 12 bases, and 16 bases lay between the germline ends. This CDR3 has 12 amino acids. Here the CDR3 DNA reads TGTGCCAGCAGTTCCGGGATTCGGACGGGGTACTTC. It is translated as CASSSGIRTGYF. Variable domain in full (rest from reference TRBV28 and TRBJ2-7): DVKVTQSSRYLVKRTGEKVFLECVQDMDHENMFWYRQDPGLGLRLIYFSYDVKMKEKGDIPEGYSVSREKKERFSLILESASTNQTSMYLCASSSGIRTGYFGPGTRLTVT.

This chain uses TRBV28 with TRBJ2-3, with TRBD2 matching 13 bases. Germline V CDR1 and CDR2: MDHEN, SYDVKM. The CDR3 loop spans 17 amino acids. The junction had 8 bases not matched to a gene; V was cut back by 6 bases and J by 2 bases. The CDR3, as DNA: TGTGCCAGCAGAACTAGCGGGGGGGGGGGGATCACAGATACGCAGTATTTT. The encoded protein is CASRTSGGGGITDTQYF.

The chain employs TRBV12-5 and TRBJ1-5; D is uncertain. The germline V gene has CDR1 LGHNT and CDR2 FRNRAP. Trimming pared 5 bases from V and 5 bases from J, leaving 7 bases between. The CDR3 is 12 residues long. The CDR3: CASGPSDQPQHF. The CDR3 nucleotides are TGTGCTAGTGGTCCTTCGGATCAGCCCCAGCATTTT.

This clonotype was picked up many times. The chain employs TRBV7-2 and TRBJ2-3; 8 bases match TRBD1. Trimming took 3 bases from V and 4 from J; bases not matched to a gene: 9. Germline CDR1 is SGHTA and CDR2 is FQGNSA. CDR3 length: 16 amino acids. CDR3: CASSFPRQGMSDTQYF. CDR3 sequence (DNA): TGTGCCAGCAGCTTCCCCAGACAGGGGATGTCAGATACGCAGTATTTT.

This clonotype was found many times. The V gene is TRBV7-8, the J gene TRBJ2-7; the match to TRBD2 covers 8 bases. CDR3 size: 15 residues. Germline-derived CDR1 and CDR2 are SGHVS and FQNEAQ. After removal of 1 base from V and 2 bases from J, the junction contained 4 bases not matched to a gene. CDR3 DNA: TGTGCCAGCAGCTTAGACGAGCGGGGGACCTACGAGCAGTACTTC. Its translation is CASSLDERGTYEQYF.

This clonotype was seen only a few times. A junction boundary mismatches the germline segment, possibly from a read error. The chain combines TRBV7-6 with TRBJ2-1; TRBD2 matches at 9 bases. Germline loops: CDR1 SGHVS, CDR2 FNYEAQ. The CDR3 runs 13 residues. DNA of the CDR3: TGTGCTAGCAGCTCCGTAGCGGGGGTTGAGCAGTTCTTC. Amino acid sequence: CASSSVAGVEQFF.

In this sample, this clonotype turned up many times. This chain joins TRBV5-1 and TRBJ2-7; 14 nucleotides align to TRBD2. The CDR3 has 17 residues. V shed 5 bases, J shed 0 bases, and the junction held 7 bases outside the gene matches. Germline-derived CDR1 and CDR2 are SGHRS and YFSETQ. The DNA of the CDR3 is TGCGCCAGCAGTCGGACTAGCGGGGGGACCGGCTCCTACGAGCAGTACTTC. Amino acids: CASSRTSGGTGSYEQYF. Full variable domain (missing parts from reference TRBV5-1 and TRBJ2-7): KAGVTQTPRYLIKTRGQQVTLSCSPISGHRSVSWYQQTPGQGLQFLFEYFSETQRNKGNFPGRFSGRQFSNSRSEMNVSTLELGDSALYLCASSRTSGGTGSYEQYFGPGTRLTVT.

This clonotype was found a few times. V gene TRBV12-3 or TRBV12-4 combines with J gene TRBJ2-6; D unresolved. V lost 5 bases to trimming and J lost 4 bases, with 9 bases between them. The length of the CDR3 is 14 residues. CDR3 residues: CASSRWAGANVLTF. CDR3 sequence (DNA): TGTGCCAGCAGTCGGTGGGCCGGGGCCAACGTCCTGACTTTC.

With respect to this clonotype: It may be a read error: a sequence one base away is much more abundant. This chain links TRBV7-3 with TRBJ2-5, with D unclear. The assigned J gene may be wrong: the sequence end matches TRBJ2-1 better. The CDR3 is 15 amino acids. Germline values: CDR1 SGHTA, CDR2 FQGTGA. CDR3 in amino acids: CASSLGVAGKETQFF. The CDR3 region has the DNA TGTGCCAGCAGCTTAGGCGTTGCAGGAAAAGAGACCCAGTTCTTC.

This clonotype was counted only a few times. In DNA, the CDR3 is TGTGCCAGCAGCTTAGATACCTCGCGTGAAAAACTGTTTTTT. Translated, it gives CASSLDTSREKLFF. The J gene is TRBJ1-4, the V gene TRBV7-2; D unclear. CDR1 SGHTA and CDR2 FQGNSA come from the germline V gene. This CDR3 is 14 amino acids long. With 1 base removed from V and 7 bases from J, the gap between germline ends came to 10 bases. Complete variable domain (other parts from reference TRBV7-2 and TRBJ1-4): GAGVSQSPSNKVTEKGKDVELRCDPISGHTALYWYRQSLGQGLEFLIYFQGNSAPDKSGLPSDRFSAERTGGSVSTLTIQRTQQEDSAVYLCASSLDTSREKLFFGSGTQLSVL.

In its sample, this clonotype was seen many times. The chain couples TRBV4-3 to TRBJ2-7, with 7 bases matching TRBD2. Losses at the gene ends were 1 base for V and 2 bases for J; bases not matched to a gene: 2. This CDR3 contains 14 residues. Germline values: CDR1 LGHNA, CDR2 YSLEER. CDR3 residues: CASSQARGAYEQYF. The CDR3 DNA reads as TGCGCCAGCAGCCAAGCTCGGGGGGCCTACGAGCAGTACTTC.

This clonotype has a count of ten or more. One end of the junction does not line up with germline, which may come from a read error. CDR3 residues: CASSLDYRETQYF. DNA of the CDR3: TGTGCTAGCAGCTTAGATTATCGGGAGACCCAGTACTTC. The rearrangement joins TRBV7-7 to TRBJ2-5; the D is unclear. CDR1 is SSHAT, CDR2 FNYEAQ, per germline (reference sequence). This CDR3 has 13 residues.